This T cell receptor beta chain was observed in a study of blood T cell repertoires in COVID-19. At the level of the study: Material from acute and convalescent COVID-19 was sourced from the United States, Italy and Spain. Sources were T cells, B-cell-depleted T cells, or PBMCs; the material itself was cDNA or gDNA.

Original processing notes: Estimation of nucleated cell counts relied on the amplification of reference gene primers. Generated by immunoSEQ multiplex PCR, the TCRdb table keeps only in-frame clones and is missing some. From that table come the V and J calls and clone size; the DNA was used to work out D and trimming. Here the sample spans around 150,000 clones, about nine tenths being singletons. Germline V gives CDR1 ENHRY, CDR2 SYGVKD. V was clipped by 6 bases and J by 3 bases; unmatched bases: 1. The CDR3 is 13 residues long. The chain employs TRBV10-3 and TRBJ1-1; 10 nucleotides agree with TRBD1. The sample was peripheral blood. This TCR derives from a woman in her fifties or sixties with active or convalescent COVID-19. CDR3 coding DNA: TGTGCCATCAGCGGGACAGGGGACACTGAAGCTTTCTTT. This translates into CAISGTGDTEAFF.